A single sample is the source of the 4 T cell receptor beta chains below, sequenced in a study of T cells in Graves' hyperthyroidism and ophthalmopathy. It was RNA transcripts that yielded the amplified TCR beta CDR3 regions. First-round RT-PCR targeting the TCR CDR3 was performed with the HTBI primer set. One entry per CDR3 protein results from TCRdb running MiXCR on the multiplex PCR reads. The sample contains almost 600,000 distinct CDR3 sequences, 35% to 55% of which appear only once. Sequencing was performed on peripheral blood or thyroid tissue (not recorded which). The receptors were gathered from a woman younger than 30 with Graves' hyperthyroidism.

This clonotype was picked up many times. The V call is TRBV12-3 or TRBV12-4, the J call TRBJ1-1, with unresolved D. V gave up 3 bases and J gave up 2 bases, with 7 bases separating them. The CDR3 covers 13 residues. The CDR3 DNA is TGTGCCAGCAGTTTTTGGGAAAACACTGAAGCTTTCTTT. This codes for CASSFWENTEAFF.

The V call is TRBV20-1, the J call TRBJ1-1; TRBD1 agrees at 10 bases. This CDR3 is built from 13 residues. Trimming at V came to 4 bases and at J to 3 bases, leaving 2 bases not matched to a gene. Germline CDR1 DFQATT, CDR2 SNEGSKA (reference sequence). The CDR3 loop is CSAIGQGDTEAFF. The DNA for the CDR3 is TGCAGTGCTATCGGACAGGGGGACACTGAAGCTTTCTTT.

This clonotype has at least ten counts. The chain recombines TRBV7-2 with TRBJ1-1; D perhaps matches TRBD1 (5 bases). The CDR3 is made up of 15 amino acids. Trimming took off 1 base at V and 3 bases at J, with 12 bases between the two ends. Germline-derived CDR1 and CDR2 are SGHTA and FQGNSA. CDR3 loop: CASSLEPGKDTEAFF. In DNA form, the CDR3 reads TGTGCCAGCAGCTTAGAGCCAGGGAAGGACACTGAAGCTTTCTTT.

The V call is TRBV29-1, the J call TRBJ2-6; the D is unclear. Trimming removed 8 bases from V and 4 bases from J, with 6 bases in between. Germline CDR1 reads SQVTM; CDR2 reads ANQGSEA. This CDR3 is built from 11 residues. CDR3 nucleotide sequence: TGCAGCTCCCGGGGGGCCAACGTCCTGACTTTC. As protein: CSSRGANVLTF.